The 29 T cell receptor beta chains below come from one sample, sequenced in a study of blood T cell repertoires in COVID-19. The method was immunoSEQ multiplex PCR; TCRdb's version includes in-frame clones alone and lacks a portion of them. The sample holds about 190,000 clones, 85% to 90% seen once. The sequencing input was peripheral blood. These receptors originate from a man aged 50-60 years with acute or convalescent COVID-19.

V gene TRBV19 combines with J gene TRBJ1-5; D not certain. The germline V gene encodes CDR1 LNHDA and CDR2 SQIVND (reference sequence). V was pared by 5 bases and J by 6 bases, with 23 bases between. CDR3 length: 17 amino acids. CDR3 sequence: CASSESQVSPSRQPQHF. CDR3 sequence (DNA): TGTGCCAGTAGTGAGTCCCAAGTAAGCCCAAGTCGTCAGCCCCAGCATTTT. The whole variable domain, remainder taken from reference TRBV19 and TRBJ1-5, is DGGITQSPKYLFRKEGQNVTLSCEQNLNHDAMYWYRQDPGQGLRLIYYSQIVNDFQKGDIAEGYSVSREKKESFPLTVTSAQKNPTAFYLCASSESQVSPSRQPQHFGDGTRLSIL.

As regards this clone: Other DNA sequences in this specimen translate into the identical CDR3. V gene TRBV7-9 combines with J gene TRBJ1-2, with a tentative D call TRBD1 (5 bases). Germline CDR1 SEHNR, CDR2 FQNEAQ (reference sequence). V gave up 1 base and J gave up 2 bases, with 8 bases separating them. The CDR3 extends over 14 amino acids. CDR3 bases: TGTGCCAGCAGCTTAGACCCAGGGAACTATGGCTACACCTTC. It specifies CASSLDPGNYGYTF.

V and J are TRBV27 and TRBJ2-1; tentatively, D is TRBD2 (6 bases). CDR1 MNHEY and CDR2 SMNVEV come from the germline V gene (reference sequence). The CDR3 length is 15 residues. The V end lost 6 bases, the J end lost 5 bases, and 17 bases lay between the germline ends. As DNA, the CDR3 is TGTGCCAGCAGCTCTATAGCGGAAAGGAACAATGAGCAGTTCTTC. Translation gives CASSSIAERNNEQFF.

The chain links TRBV10-3 to TRBJ1-6; 10 bases are a match to TRBD1. V shed 6 bases, J shed 8 bases, and the junction held 7 bases outside the gene matches. CDR3 length: 15 amino acids. In germline, CDR1 is ENHRY, CDR2 SYGVKD. Here the CDR3 reads CAISIRQGADSPLHF. The CDR3, as DNA: TGTGCCATCAGCATAAGACAGGGGGCCGATTCACCCCTCCACTTT.

This clone was recorded once. The CDR3 nucleotides read TGTGCCAGCAGCCCGGTTCTCTCCTATAATTCACCCCTCCACTTT. Translated, it gives CASSPVLSYNSPLHF. The chain recombines TRBV28 with TRBJ1-6; the D is unclear. CDR1 and CDR2 from the germline V gene are MDHEN and SYDVKM. This CDR3 has 15 amino acids. The V end was cut by 6 bases, the J end by 0 bases, with 9 bases between. Looking up the rest from reference TRBV28 and TRBJ1-6 gives the full variable domain: DVKVTQSSRYLVKRTGEKVFLECVQDMDHENMFWYRQDPGLGLRLIYFSYDVKMKEKGDIPEGYSVSREKKERFSLILESASTNQTSMYLCASSPVLSYNSPLHFGNGTRLTVT.

The CDR3 DNA reads TGTGCCAGCAGCCCCCCTCCGGGAAATACGCAGTATTTT. Translating it yields CASSPPPGNTQYF. The chain combines TRBV11-3 with TRBJ2-3; tentatively, D is TRBD2 (5 bases). Germline loops: CDR1 SGHNT, CDR2 YENEEA. V was cut by 5 bases and J by 7 bases, with 13 bases left in between. There are 13 residues in the CDR3.

The genes are TRBV2 and TRBJ1-1; D perhaps matches TRBD1 (5 bases). Germline-derived CDR1 and CDR2 are SNHLY and FYNNEI. This CDR3 comprises 12 residues. V shed 1 base and J shed 7 bases, with 7 bases lying between them. The CDR3 here is CASSEVQVEAFF. CDR3 nucleotides: TGTGCCAGCAGTGAAGTACAGGTTGAAGCTTTCTTT. Variable domain in full (rest from reference TRBV2 and TRBJ1-1): EPEVTQTPSHQVTQMGQEVILRCVPISNHLYFYWYRQILGQKVEFLVSFYNNEISEKSEIFDDQFSVERPDGSNFTLKIRSTKLEDSAMYFCASSEVQVEAFFGQGTRLTVV.

The rearrangement uses TRBV7-5 and TRBJ1-5; the D call TRBD1 from the table was never checked on the DNA. TRBV7-5 is a pseudogene locus. This CDR3 contains 18 residues. The CDR3 coding sequence is TGTGTCAGAAGTCCCGAACCCGGGACAGGGCACAGCAATCAGCCCCAGCATTTT. It encodes CVRSPEPGTGHSNQPQHF.

The chain carries TRBV6-5 and TRBJ2-5, with TRBD1 matching 7 bases. Per the germline V gene, CDR1 is MNHEY and CDR2 is SVGAGI. The CDR3 totals 12 residues. With 6 bases clipped from V and 6 bases from J, the junction kept 4 bases outside the gene matches. CDR3 coding DNA: TGTGCCAGCAGCGACAGGGTGAAGACCCAGTACTTC. This translates into CASSDRVKTQYF.

Written as DNA, the CDR3 is TGTGCCAGCAGCCCGGACAGGGGGTGGGGTGAGCAGTTCTTC. Residues: CASSPDRGWGEQFF. This sequence joins TRBV7-2 and TRBJ2-1; 10 bases agree with TRBD1. The CDR3 extends over 14 amino acids. In germline, CDR1 is SGHTA, CDR2 FQGNSA. The V and J ends lost 5 bases and 9 bases, in that order; junction bases with no gene match: 7.

This rearrangement joins TRBV7-9 to TRBJ1-4; D possibly corresponds to TRBD1 (5 bases). Trimming removed 7 bases at V and 3 bases at J, with 12 bases between. This CDR3 spans 14 amino acids. CDR1 is SEHNR and CDR2 is FQNEAQ in the germline V gene (reference sequence). CDR3 nucleotide sequence: TGTGCCAGCACCTCCGGGGGGGCTAATGAAAAACTGTTTTTT. This encodes CASTSGGANEKLFF.

This clone was found a few times. The chain recombines TRBV19 with TRBJ1-5; maybe TRBD1 (5 bases). This CDR3 has 17 residues. Germline assignment: CDR1 LNHDA and CDR2 SQIVND (reference sequence). V dropped 5 bases and J dropped 0 bases, with 17 bases sitting between them. This CDR3 reads CASSPRTGHRSNQPQHF. CDR3 in DNA: TGTGCCAGTAGTCCGCGTACAGGACACCGTAGCAATCAGCCCCAGCATTTT.

This chain uses TRBV4-1 with TRBJ2-1; TRBD2 matches at 12 bases. The CDR3 is 15 residues long. V lost 1 base and J lost 7; bases outside the gene matches: 2. Germline CDR1 and CDR2: MGHRA and YSYEKL. The CDR3 region is CASSQASGRGNEQFF. The CDR3 DNA reads TGCGCCAGCAGCCAAGCTAGCGGGAGGGGTAATGAGCAGTTCTTC.

The V gene is TRBV24-1, the J gene TRBJ2-3; perhaps TRBD2 as D (6 bases). Germline lookup yields CDR1 KGHDR and CDR2 SFDVKD. The CDR3 sequence is 17 residues long. V was pared by 3 bases and J by 3 bases, with 18 bases between. Written as DNA, the CDR3 is TGTGCCACCAGTGATCATCCGGAGGGGACCGGAACAGATACGCAGTATTTT. As protein: CATSDHPEGTGTDTQYF.

The V call is TRBV5-1, the J call TRBJ1-2; possible D gene TRBD1, 6 bases. The germline V and J ends were trimmed by 0 bases and 5 bases, with 17 bases remaining between them. Germline V CDR1 and CDR2: SGHRS, YFSETQ. CDR3 length: 16 residues. The CDR3 DNA is TGCGCCAGCAGCTTGGCCAAGGGGCCAGGGGTATATGGCTACACCTTC. Translating it yields CASSLAKGPGVYGYTF. The full variable domain, with the rest looked up from reference TRBV5-1 and TRBJ1-2, is KAGVTQTPRYLIKTRGQQVTLSCSPISGHRSVSWYQQTPGQGLQFLFEYFSETQRNKGNFPGRFSGRQFSNSRSEMNVSTLELGDSALYLCASSLAKGPGVYGYTFGSGTRLTVV.

The chain combines TRBV9 with TRBJ2-3; TRBD2 agrees at 7 bases. The length of the CDR3 is 16 residues. Germline values: CDR1 SGDLS, CDR2 YYNGEE. V was clipped by 4 bases and J by 2 bases; unmatched bases: 10. CDR3 sequence reads: CASSKYERGLTDTQYF. The CDR3 region has the DNA TGTGCCAGCAGCAAATACGAGCGGGGCCTCACAGATACGCAGTATTTT.

In DNA form, the CDR3 reads TGCGCCAGCAGCTTGGTACTAGCGGGAAACTACGAGCAGTACTTC. This translates into CASSLVLAGNYEQYF. The gene calls are TRBV5-1 and TRBJ2-7; 10 bases match TRBD2. J gave up 3 bases and V 0 bases, and 3 bases lay outside the gene matches. Germline V lookup: CDR1 SGHRS, CDR2 YFSETQ. CDR3 length: 15 residues.

To note about this clone: Its ends do not fully match the called genes, so a read error is possible. The chain couples TRBV2 to TRBJ1-5, with 7 bases matching TRBD1. Germline CDR1 and CDR2: SNHLY and FYNNEI. The CDR3 length is 15 residues. CDR3 nucleotides: TGTGCCAGCGGTGAGCCCACAGGGGTTGGTCAGCCCCAGCATTTT. This sequence encodes CASGEPTGVGQPQHF. The full variable domain, with the rest looked up from reference TRBV2 and TRBJ1-5, is EPEVTQTPSHQVTQMGQEVILRCVPISNHLYFYWYRQILGQKVEFLVSFYNNEISEKSEIFDDQFSVERPDGSNFTLKIRSTKLEDSAMYFCASGEPTGVGQPQHFGDGTRLSIL.

This clone appeared once. The chain joins TRBV19 to TRBJ2-1; D is possibly TRBD1 (5 bases). V lost 3 bases to trimming and J lost 9 bases, with 15 bases between them. The CDR3 length is 14 residues. Germline CDR1 and CDR2: LNHDA and SQIVND (reference sequence). CDR3 in DNA: TGTGCCAGTAGTATGACGGTGGGGCCCGGTGAGCAGTTCTTC. Residues: CASSMTVGPGEQFF.

V usage is TRBV9 and J usage is TRBJ2-2; 10 bases agree with TRBD2. With V trimmed by 1 base and J by 1 base, 4 bases remained unmatched. The germline V gene encodes CDR1 SGDLS and CDR2 YYNGEE. The CDR3 runs 17 residues. CDR3 region: CASSVKREGQNTGELFF. CDR3 nucleotide sequence: TGTGCCAGCAGCGTAAAGCGGGAGGGCCAGAACACCGGGGAGCTGTTTTTT.

This clone appeared a single time. The chain joins TRBV24-1 to TRBJ2-6; the D gene is possibly TRBD1 (5 bases). The V gene lost 4 bases and the J gene lost 2 bases, with 17 bases spanning the gap. From germline, CDR1 is KGHDR and CDR2 SFDVKD. The CDR3 loop spans 18 amino acids. The CDR3 DNA is TGTGCCACCAGTGACCAGGGTAGTTCTAGGGCTGGGGCCAACGTCCTGACTTTC. It specifies CATSDQGSSRAGANVLTF.

The chain has TRBV25-1 and TRBJ1-5; D gene ambiguous. The CDR3 runs 12 residues. The ends were cut back, 4 bases at V and 10 bases at J, with 11 bases in the middle. Germline-derived CDR1 and CDR2 are MGHDK and SYGVNS. Here the CDR3 DNA reads TGTGCCAGCAGTGCCGGCGAGGGACCCCAGCATTTT. This translates into CASSAGEGPQHF.

J is TRBJ2-7 and V is TRBV6-2 or TRBV6-3; 9 nucleotides line up with TRBD1. CDR1 is MNHEY and CDR2 is SVGEGT in the germline V gene. With 6 bases clipped from V and 1 base from J, the junction kept 4 bases outside the gene matches. The CDR3 sequence is 14 residues long. The CDR3 coding sequence is TGTGCCAGCAGCCCGACAGGGGGTTCCTACGAGCAGTACGTC. Translated, it gives CASSPTGGSYEQYV.

The chain has TRBV7-6 and TRBJ1-5; 7 bases line up with TRBD1. Germline V CDR1 and CDR2: SGHVS, FNYEAQ. This CDR3 spans 18 amino acids. J gave up 0 bases and V 0 bases, and 8 bases lay outside the gene matches. This CDR3 is CASSLAAGGTDSNQPQHF. CDR3 bases: TGTGCCAGCAGCTTAGCCGCGGGGGGGACAGATAGCAATCAGCCCCAGCATTTT.

The chain combines TRBV19 with TRBJ2-1; D is unclear. Trimming removed 3 bases at V and 16 bases at J, with 13 bases between. Germline CDR1 and CDR2: LNHDA and SQIVND (reference sequence). This CDR3 spans 11 amino acids. CDR3 coding DNA: TGTGCCAGTAGTATGATGACTGAGCGCTTCTTC. It is translated as CASSMMTERFF.

The rearrangement joins TRBV9 to TRBJ2-7, with D possibly matching TRBD1 (5 bases). CDR3 length equals 12 residues. The V gene lost 4 bases and the J gene lost 3 bases, with 8 bases spanning the gap. Germline V gene lookup returns CDR1 SGDLS and CDR2 YYNGEE. CDR3 sequence: CASSPGHYEQYF. CDR3 nucleotide sequence: TGTGCCAGCAGCCCCGGACACTACGAGCAGTACTTC.

The rearrangement uses TRBV15 and TRBJ1-1; D might be TRBD1 (6 bases). CDR1 is LNHNV, CDR2 YYDKDF, per germline (reference sequence). Trimming took off 3 bases at V and 7 bases at J, with 18 bases between the two ends. CDR3 length equals 15 residues. The CDR3 sequence is CATSSIGGPHFEAFF. Written as DNA, the CDR3 is TGTGCCACCAGCAGCATCGGGGGGCCTCATTTTGAAGCTTTCTTT.

The chain couples TRBV3-1 (or the pseudogene TRBV3-2) to TRBJ2-2; 7 bases line up with TRBD2. The CDR3 spans 15 residues. Per the germline V gene, CDR1 is LGHDT and CDR2 is YNNKEL (reference sequence). Unmatched junction bases numbered 3, after V lost 3 bases and J lost 2 bases. The DNA of the CDR3 is TGTGCCAGCAGCCATGGCGGGAGTAACACCGGGGAGCTGTTTTTT. This gives the protein CASSHGGSNTGELFF.

The chain joins TRBV28 to TRBJ1-5; 11 positions agree with TRBD1. Germline assignment: CDR1 MDHEN and CDR2 SYDVKM. After removal of 5 bases from V and 2 bases from J, the junction contained 5 bases not matched to a gene. This CDR3 region has 16 residues. CDR3 sequence (DNA): TGTGCCAGCAGTCCCGGACAGGGGGCCGGCAATCAGCCCCAGCATTTT. Translation gives CASSPGQGAGNQPQHF.